This T cell receptor beta chain originates from a study of blood T cells in healthy people across ages. The use of a sample-barcoded 5' primer and a J-beta primer mix characterized a second PCR of 7 to 11 cycles. Unique molecular identifiers of 12 random nucleotides labeled each cDNA. Every sample gave at least 3 million paired-end reads containing CDR3. TCRdb re-analysed the 5' RACE reads in MiXCR, keeping a single row per CDR3 protein. Of more than 700,000 distinct CDR3 sequences in the sample, roughly 53% are singletons; the top ten hold about 38%. Broader study findings: It was the long-lived donors that had more naive CD4+ cells and higher diversity than aged donors.

This clonotype was observed a few times. What it binds is unknown. CDR3 size: 16 residues. Per the germline V gene, CDR1 is ENHRY and CDR2 is SYGVKD. V shed 2 bases, J shed 3 bases, and the junction held 6 bases outside the gene matches. In each sample, at least 7 million PBMCs were isolated. This TCR derives from a man at least 80 years old in good health. The J gene is TRBJ1-4, the V gene TRBV10-3; 7 bases map to TRBD1. Sequencing was performed on blood. This CDR3 reads CAISEIQTGPNEKLFF. CDR3 nucleotides: TGTGCCATCAGTGAGATTCAGACAGGGCCTAATGAAAAACTGTTTTTT.